This T cell receptor (beta chain) came from a study of cytomegalovirus exposure and HLA in healthy donors. PCR primers comprised 60 Vbeta and 13 Jbeta primers. Assay used: immunoSEQ multiplex PCR; TCRdb lists only in-frame clones, some missing. Of 140,000 to 150,000 clones in the sample, about 75% were seen once. The CDR3 is 18 amino acids. Germline V gives CDR1 MDHEN, CDR2 SYDVKM. V shed 6 bases, J shed 0 bases, and the junction held 14 bases outside the gene matches. The V gene is TRBV28, the J gene TRBJ2-3, with 8 bases aligning to TRBD2. Sequencing input: PBMCs. This receptor was obtained from a man between 60 and 70 years old in good health and CMV-seronegative. The CDR3 nucleotides read TGTGCCAGCAGAGTAAGGGGCCCCGGGGGGGATAGCACAGATACGCAGTATTTT. Protein: CASRVRGPGGDSTDTQYF.